This T cell receptor beta chain was retrieved from a study of T-cell memory formation after mild COVID-19. About the research overall: TCR clusters were mostly donor specific.

cDNA libraries for TCR alpha and TCR beta, carrying sample barcodes and UMIs, came from 5'RACE with constant-segment primers. TCRdb called the 5' RACE reads again in MiXCR, with one record for every CDR3 protein. Among 400,000 to 500,000 distinct CDR3 sequences, roughly 24% were seen once, and the ten largest hold roughly 8.7%. The ends were cut back, 8 bases at V and 6 bases at J, with 6 bases in the middle. The CDR3 has 10 amino acids. CDR1 and CDR2 from the germline V gene are WNHNN and SYGVQD (reference sequence). Material: PBMCs or a T cell subset sorted from them (not recorded which). The chain recombines TRBV10-1 with TRBJ2-3; D is possibly TRBD1 (5 bases). The origin of this receptor is an adult woman who had mild COVID-19 (a few samples of this study predate the infection). Cell type and time point are not known. The CDR3 loop reads CASPGDTQYF. CDR3 in DNA: TGCGCCAGCCCAGGGGATACGCAGTATTTT.